The rows below give T cell receptor beta chains drawn from one sample of a study of CD8+CD57+ T cells in acquired aplastic anemia. TCRdb used MiXCR to reprocess the reads, holding one entry per CDR3 protein. The data show over 150,000 distinct CDR3 sequences, about half seen once. Input material: sorted CD4+, CD8+, or CD8+CD57+ T cells (not recorded which) from PBMCs. The receptors shown here come from a human donor in good health, serving as a control. The CDR3 runs from the conserved cysteine through the conserved F or W. The order of the fields is D gene, J gene, V gene, clone size, CDR3 protein, CDR3 DNA. D genes are given only for firm matches. Only some rows state a clone size, as once, few, many or a class for expanded clones.

D: .
J: TRBJ2-7
V: TRBV7-2
size: .
CDR3: CASSLVSGVEQYF
DNA: TGTGCCAGCAGCTTAGTGTCAGGGGTCGAGCAGTACTTC

D: .
J: TRBJ1-1
V: TRBV7-3
size: .
CDR3: CADRLGVEAFF
DNA: TGTGCCGACAGGTTGGGAGTTGAAGCTTTCTTT

D: TRBD1
J: TRBJ2-1
V: TRBV9
size: once
CDR3: CASSVTGGVEQFF
DNA: TGTGCCAGCAGCGTCACAGGGGGCGTTGAGCAGTTCTTC

D: .
J: TRBJ2-1
V: TRBV20-1
size: .
CDR3: CSATTGHLNKQFF
DNA: TGCAGTGCCACAACTGGACATTTGAATAAGCAGTTCTTC

D: .
J: TRBJ2-5
V: TRBV29-1
size: .
CDR3: CSVHRVSETQYF
DNA: TGCAGCGTTCACAGGGTTTCAGAGACCCAGTACTTC

D: .
J: TRBJ1-2
V: TRBV20-1
size: few
CDR3: CSARGTWASNYGYTF
DNA: TGCAGTGCTAGGGGAACCTGGGCATCTAACTATGGCTACACCTTC

D: .
J: TRBJ2-5
V: TRBV3-1
size: many
CDR3: CASSQGSWETQYF
DNA: TGTGCCAGCAGCCAAGGTAGTTGGGAGACCCAGTACTTC

D: .
J: TRBJ1-1
V: TRBV7-2
size: .
CDR3: CASSLEVAEAFF
DNA: TGTGCCAGCAGCTTAGAAGTCGCTGAAGCTTTCTTT

D: .
J: TRBJ1-1
V: TRBV15
size: .
CDR3: CATSTTDPRNTEAFF
DNA: TGTGCCACCAGCACTACGGACCCACGTAACACTGAAGCTTTCTTT

D: TRBD1
J: TRBJ1-1
V: TRBV19
size: .
CDR3: CASSRGQRQAEAFF
DNA: TGTGCCAGTAGCAGGGGACAGAGGCAAGCTGAAGCTTTCTTT

D: .
J: TRBJ2-6
V: TRBV28
size: many
CDR3: CASSSPGFSGANVLTF
DNA: TGTGCCAGCAGTTCGCCGGGGTTCTCTGGGGCCAACGTCCTGACTTTC

D: .
J: TRBJ1-2
V: TRBV4-3
size: many
CDR3: CASSQEADSPYGYTF
DNA: TGCGCCAGCAGCCAAGAGGCGGACAGCCCCTATGGCTACACCTTC

D: .
J: TRBJ1-5
V: TRBV12-3/TRBV12-4
size: many
CDR3: CASSTGSGLAQHF
DNA: TGTGCCAGCAGCACAGGTTCTGGATTGGCCCAGCATTTT